These 7 T cell receptor beta chains were all obtained from the same sample, sequenced in a study of molecular identifiers for immune sequencing clone quantification. TCRdb passed the PCR reads through MiXCR, listing each CDR3 protein once. The profile shows tens of thousands of distinct CDR3 sequences, under 30% of them singletons. The sample taken for sequencing was naive CD8+ T cells from blood, with Jurkat cell RNA spiked in. Noted subset: FACS-sorted CD8+CD4-CCR7+CD45RA+ naive T cells. The receptor source for this set is a human donor in good health. Some libraries in this study had Jurkat cell RNA spiked in.

Details on this clonotype: A read error may be the cause here, since a much bigger clone is one base away. This rearrangement joins TRBV19 to TRBJ2-3; TRBD1 agrees at 9 bases. Per germline, CDR1 LNHDA and CDR2 SQIVND (reference sequence). Trimming took 5 bases from V and 8 from J; bases not matched to a gene: 11. This CDR3 has 15 residues. The CDR3 spells CASSPRDRAAGTQYF. As DNA, the CDR3 is TGTGCCAGTAGTCCCCGGGACAGGGCGGCAGGTACGCAGTATTTT. The full variable domain, rest sourced from reference TRBV19 and TRBJ2-3, is DGGITQSPKYLFRKEGQNVTLSCEQNLNHDAMYWYRQDPGQGLRLIYYSQIVNDFQKGDIAEGYSVSREKKESFPLTVTSAQKNPTAFYLCASSPRDRAAGTQYFGPGTRLTVL.

There are many counts of this clonotype. The chain combines TRBV5-5 with TRBJ1-6; TRBD1 aligns across 10 bases. Germline CDR1 reads SGHKS; CDR2 reads YYEKEE (reference sequence). The CDR3 totals 15 residues. The V and J ends lost 4 bases and 10 bases, in that order; junction bases with no gene match: 8. The CDR3 DNA sequence: TGTGCCAGCAGCAATGAGGACAGGGGGAGGTCACCCCTCCACTTT. The encoded protein is CASSNEDRGRSPLHF. Combining the CDR3 with reference TRBV5-5 and TRBJ1-6 gives the whole variable domain DAGVTQSPTHLIKTRGQQVTLRCSPISGHKSVSWYQQVLGQGPQFIFQYYEKEERGRGNFPDRFSARQFPNYSSELNVNALLLGDSALYLCASSNEDRGRSPLHFGNGTRLTVT.

There are a few counts of this clonotype. This chain connects TRBV3-1 to TRBJ2-5, with 8 bases lining up with TRBD1. This CDR3 spans 13 amino acids. The V and J ends lost 4 bases and 3 bases, in that order; junction bases with no gene match: 1. From germline, CDR1 is LGHDT and CDR2 YNNKEL (reference sequence). The CDR3, as DNA: TGTGCCAGCAGCCCGGGACAGGAAGAGACCCAGTACTTC. Protein product: CASSPGQEETQYF.

This clonotype was seen ten or more times. This chain uses TRBV2 with TRBJ1-3; tentative D call: TRBD1 (5 bases). Germline CDR1 and CDR2: SNHLY and FYNNEI. The V end lost 5 bases, the J end lost 0 bases, and 11 bases lay between the germline ends. This CDR3 contains 15 residues. The CDR3 sequence: CASSRDAGSGNTIYF. DNA for the CDR3: TGTGCCAGCAGTCGGGACGCCGGCTCTGGAAACACCATATATTTT.

With respect to this clonotype: This sequence may be a read error, since a much larger clone differs from it by one base. The chain is built from TRBV7-9 and TRBJ2-2; a weak D match, TRBD2 (5 bases). CDR3 length: 15 residues. Germline-derived CDR1 and CDR2 are SEHNR and FQNEAQ (reference sequence). The CDR3 DNA sequence: TGTGCCAGCAGCTTAGTACAGCCTAGCACCGGGGAGCTGTCTTTT. Translated, it gives CASSLVQPSTGELSF. Filled out from reference TRBV7-9 and TRBJ2-2, the complete variable domain reads DTGVSQNPRHKITKRGQNVTFRCDPISEHNRLYWYRQTLGQGPEFLTYFQNEAQLEKSRLLSDRFSAERPKGSFSTLEIQRTEQGDSAMYLCASSLVQPSTGELSFGEGSRLTVL.

The sample holds many counts of this clonotype. V is TRBV5-5 and J is TRBJ1-6; D is unclear. The V end lost 0 bases, the J end lost 7 bases, and 8 bases lay between the germline ends. The CDR3 totals 14 residues. Germline assignment: CDR1 SGHKS and CDR2 YYEKEE (reference sequence). DNA of the CDR3: TGTGCCAGCAGCTTGGAAGGGTTAAATTCACCCCTCCACTTT. This codes for CASSLEGLNSPLHF. Full variable domain (outside the CDR3, taken from reference TRBV5-5 and TRBJ1-6): DAGVTQSPTHLIKTRGQQVTLRCSPISGHKSVSWYQQVLGQGPQFIFQYYEKEERGRGNFPDRFSARQFPNYSSELNVNALLLGDSALYLCASSLEGLNSPLHFGNGTRLTVT.

This clonotype was counted at least ten times. The chain joins TRBV7-9 to TRBJ1-1; possible D gene TRBD1, 5 bases. Trimming pared 5 bases from V and 2 bases from J, leaving 24 bases between. Germline V CDR1 and CDR2: SEHNR, FQNEAQ (reference sequence). This CDR3 has 18 amino acids. CDR3 coding DNA: TGTGCCAGCAGCCCCCTACCAGGACACCTGAAATCTAACACTGAAGCTTTCTTT. Amino acid sequence: CASSPLPGHLKSNTEAFF.